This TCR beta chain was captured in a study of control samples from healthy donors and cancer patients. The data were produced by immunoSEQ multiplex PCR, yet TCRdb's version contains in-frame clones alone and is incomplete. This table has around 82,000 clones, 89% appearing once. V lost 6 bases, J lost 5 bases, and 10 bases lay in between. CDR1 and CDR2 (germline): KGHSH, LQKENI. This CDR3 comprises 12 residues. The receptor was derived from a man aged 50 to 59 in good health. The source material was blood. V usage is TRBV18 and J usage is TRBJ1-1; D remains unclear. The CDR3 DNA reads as TGTGCCAGCTCTTCCGCCGGGACTGAAGCTTTCTTT. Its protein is CASSSAGTEAFF.